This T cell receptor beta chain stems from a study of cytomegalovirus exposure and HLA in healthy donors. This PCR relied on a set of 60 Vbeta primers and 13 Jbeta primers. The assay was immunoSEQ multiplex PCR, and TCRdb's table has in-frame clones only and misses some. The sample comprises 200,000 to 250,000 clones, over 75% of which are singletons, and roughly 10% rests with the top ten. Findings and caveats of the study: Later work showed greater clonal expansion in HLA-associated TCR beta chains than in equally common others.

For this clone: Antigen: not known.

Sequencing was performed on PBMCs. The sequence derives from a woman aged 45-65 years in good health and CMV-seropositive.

The chain's CDR3 is CASKNQGYEQYF. In nucleotides, the CDR3 is TGTGCCAGCAAAAACCAGGGCTACGAGCAGTACTTC. The chain is built from TRBV6-6 and TRBJ2-7, with D maybe TRBD1 (5 bases). This CDR3 is built from 12 residues. The V gene lost 7 bases and the J gene lost 3 bases, with 10 bases spanning the gap. CDR1 is MNHNY, CDR2 SVGAGI, per germline (reference sequence).